This T cell receptor (beta chain) was observed in a study of somatic mutations in cytotoxic T cells in rheumatoid arthritis. This CDR3 has 13 amino acids. Trimming pared 4 bases from V and 1 base from J, leaving 8 bases between. Per germline, CDR1 MGHRA and CDR2 YSYEKL. Separation of CD4+ and CD8+ cells was performed by positive magnetic bead selection, and purity was verified by flow cytometry. Generated by immunoSEQ multiplex PCR, the TCRdb table keeps only in-frame clones and is missing some. The sample has about 19,000 clones, approximately 71% seen once. The receptor's source is an adult with rheumatoid arthritis. Sequencing was carried out using CD8+ T cells sorted from blood. V usage is TRBV4-1 and J usage is TRBJ2-7; D gene uncertain. The chain's CDR3 is CASSPRSSYEQYF. CDR3 DNA sequence: TGCGCCAGCAGCCCCAGGAGTTCCTACGAGCAGTACTTC.